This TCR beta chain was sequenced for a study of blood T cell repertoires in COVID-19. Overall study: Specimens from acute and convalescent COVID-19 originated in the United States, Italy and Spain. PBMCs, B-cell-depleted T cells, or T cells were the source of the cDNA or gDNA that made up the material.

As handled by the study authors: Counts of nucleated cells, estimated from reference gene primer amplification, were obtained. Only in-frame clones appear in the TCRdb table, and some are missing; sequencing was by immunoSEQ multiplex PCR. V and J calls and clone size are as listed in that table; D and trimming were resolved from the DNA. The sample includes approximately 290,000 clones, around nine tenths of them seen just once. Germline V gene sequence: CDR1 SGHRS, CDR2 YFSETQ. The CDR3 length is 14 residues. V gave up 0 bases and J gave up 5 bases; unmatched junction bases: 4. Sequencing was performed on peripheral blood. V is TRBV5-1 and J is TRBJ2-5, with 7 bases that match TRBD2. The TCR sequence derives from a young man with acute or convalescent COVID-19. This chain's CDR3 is CASSLGTRRETQYF. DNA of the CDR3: TGCGCCAGCAGCTTGGGGACTAGGAGGGAGACCCAGTACTTC.